The 5 T cell receptor beta chains reported below all come from one sample, sequenced in a study of T cell responses to AZD1222 COVID-19 vaccine. The repertoire was sequenced with immunoSEQ multiplex PCR; TCRdb's copy has only in-frame clones and lacks some. Of about 160,000 clones in the sample, around 89% were seen once. This specimen consisted of peripheral blood, obtained 28 days after the second AZD1222 dose. Receptors originate from an adult who received the AZD1222 COVID-19 vaccine.

The chain is built from TRBV6-5 and TRBJ1-1; weak D call: TRBD1 (5 bases). Germline V gene sequence: CDR1 MNHEY, CDR2 SVGAGI. The CDR3 is 13 residues long. V was shortened by 5 bases and J by 0 bases, with 7 bases between the two germline ends. The CDR3 sequence: CASSRQMNTEAFF. The CDR3 bases are TGTGCCAGCAGTCGACAGATGAACACTGAAGCTTTCTTT.

V usage is TRBV12-3 or TRBV12-4 and J usage is TRBJ2-7, with D uncertain. CDR3 size: 12 residues. The germline V and J ends were trimmed by 6 bases and 4 bases, with 10 bases remaining between them. CDR3 residues: CASSRSVYEQYF. Written as DNA, the CDR3 is TGTGCCAGCAGCCGTTCGGTGTACGAGCAGTACTTC.

The gene calls are TRBV4-1 and TRBJ2-1; 7 bases line up with TRBD1. V was clipped by 2 bases and J by 7 bases; unmatched bases: 11. From germline, CDR1 is MGHRA and CDR2 YSYEKL. The CDR3 spans 16 residues. CDR3 amino acids: CASSQLRTGLENEQFF. The CDR3, as DNA: TGCGCCAGCAGCCAACTAAGGACAGGTTTGGAGAATGAGCAGTTCTTC.

CDR3 nucleotides: TGTGCCAGTAGAGAAGGCCCAGGGGTATATGAGCAGTTCTTC. Translating it yields CASREGPGVYEQFF. The chain recombines TRBV19 with TRBJ2-1; maybe TRBD1 (6 bases). This CDR3 contains 14 residues. Trimming cost V 6 bases and J 8 bases, with 17 bases left between them. Germline lookup yields CDR1 LNHDA and CDR2 SQIVND (reference sequence). The whole variable domain, filled in from reference TRBV19 and TRBJ2-1, reads DGGITQSPKYLFRKEGQNVTLSCEQNLNHDAMYWYRQDPGQGLRLIYYSQIVNDFQKGDIAEGYSVSREKKESFPLTVTSAQKNPTAFYLCASREGPGVYEQFFGPGTRLTVL.

CDR3 sequence (DNA): TGTGCCAGCAGTGTTACAGGGGTCGGGGAGCTGTTTTTT. Translated, it gives CASSVTGVGELFF. V is TRBV6-4 and J is TRBJ2-2; TRBD1 matches 7 bases. The CDR3 is made up of 13 amino acids. With V trimmed by 4 bases and J by 7 bases, 3 bases remained unmatched. Germline-derived CDR1 and CDR2 are MRHNA and SNTAGT.